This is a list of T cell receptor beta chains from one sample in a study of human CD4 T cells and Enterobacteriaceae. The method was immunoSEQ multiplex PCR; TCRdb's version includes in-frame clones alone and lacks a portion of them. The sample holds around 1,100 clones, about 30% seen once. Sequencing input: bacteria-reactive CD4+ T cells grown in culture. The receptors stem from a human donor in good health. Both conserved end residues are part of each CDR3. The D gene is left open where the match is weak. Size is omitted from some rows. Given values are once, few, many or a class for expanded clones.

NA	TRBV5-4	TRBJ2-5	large	TGTGCCAGCAGCTTGGCGGGGGCAGGGGCGTACCAAGAGACCCAGTACTTC	CASSLAGAGAYQETQYF
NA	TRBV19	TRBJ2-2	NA	TGTGCCAGTAGCTCTCAGAACACCGGGGAGCTGTTTTTT	CASSSQNTGELFF
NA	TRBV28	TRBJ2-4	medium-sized	TGTGCCAGCAGTCCACCCGGAGAAAACATTCAGTACTTC	CASSPPGENIQYF
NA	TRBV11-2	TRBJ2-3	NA	TGTGCCAGCAGCTTAATTAGGGGGTCTGTTAGCACAGATACGCAGTATTTT	CASSLIRGSVSTDTQYF
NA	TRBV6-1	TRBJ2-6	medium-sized	TGTGCCAGCAGTGTTTCGAGTTCTGGGGCCAACGTCCTGACTTTC	CASSVSSSGANVLTF
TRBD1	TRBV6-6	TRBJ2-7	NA	TGTGCCAGCAGTTACTCGATGGGACAGGGGGCGGGTGAGCAGTACTTC	CASSYSMGQGAGEQYF
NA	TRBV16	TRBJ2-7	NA	TGTGCCAGCACCTCAAGCTACGAGCAGTACTTC	CASTSSYEQYF
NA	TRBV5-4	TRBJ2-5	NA	TGTGCCAGCAGCCCCGGGGGTACGGTAGAGACCCAGTACTTC	CASSPGGTVETQYF
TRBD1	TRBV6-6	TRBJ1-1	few	TGTGCCAGCAGCCGACAGGGCAGCGCTGAAGCTTTCTTT	CASSRQGSAEAFF
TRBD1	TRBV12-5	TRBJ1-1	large	TGTGCTAGTGGCCTTGGGACAGGGCGGAAGAACACTGAAGCTTTCTTT	CASGLGTGRKNTEAFF
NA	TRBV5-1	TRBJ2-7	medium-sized	TGCGCCAGCAGCTTGGAGTCGAGCAGGTACGAGCAGTACTTC	CASSLESSRYEQYF
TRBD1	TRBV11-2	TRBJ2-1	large	TGTGCCAGCAGCTCTCGCCCCGGGACAGGGGTAAATGAGCAGTTCTTC	CASSSRPGTGVNEQFF
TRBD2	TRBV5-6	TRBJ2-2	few	TGTGCCAGCAGCTCCTTCGGGTCAGCGGGAGGGCCATCCGGGGAGCTGTTTTTT	CASSSFGSAGGPSGELFF
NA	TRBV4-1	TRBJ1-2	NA	TGCGCCAGCAGCCAAGGGTCCCTTGACCCTTATGGCTACACCTTC	CASSQGSLDPYGYTF
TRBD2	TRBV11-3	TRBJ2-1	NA	TGTGCCAGCACCCCGTCGGCGGGAGGGTACAATGAGCAGTTCTTC	CASTPSAGGYNEQFF
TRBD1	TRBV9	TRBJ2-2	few	TGTGCCAGCAGCGTAGGTCAGGGGGCATCGACCGGGGAGCTGTTTTTT	CASSVGQGASTGELFF
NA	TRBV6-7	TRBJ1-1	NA	TGTGCCAGCAGTTCCTACCTCGGGAACACTGAAGCTTTCTTT	CASSSYLGNTEAFF
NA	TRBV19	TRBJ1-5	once	TGTGCCAGTAGTGTAGCGTGGGACACCGGCAATCAGCCCCAGCATTTT	CASSVAWDTGNQPQHF
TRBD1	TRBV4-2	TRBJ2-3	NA	TGTGCCAGCAGCCAAAAGGGGGCGGCCGGGGCCCTAAGCACAGATACGCAGTATTTT	CASSQKGAAGALSTDTQYF
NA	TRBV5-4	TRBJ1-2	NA	TGTGCCAGCAGCGAGCCCCCAGGTCTAGGCTATGGCTACACCTTC	CASSEPPGLGYGYTF
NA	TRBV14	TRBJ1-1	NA	TGTGCCAGCAGCCAAGGTCGGACTCGGAGTGAAGCTTTCTTT	CASSQGRTRSEAFF
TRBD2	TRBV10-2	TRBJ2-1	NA	TGCGCCAGCAGACCAACTAGCGGGAGGCGGCGACAGTTCTTC	CASRPTSGRRRQFF